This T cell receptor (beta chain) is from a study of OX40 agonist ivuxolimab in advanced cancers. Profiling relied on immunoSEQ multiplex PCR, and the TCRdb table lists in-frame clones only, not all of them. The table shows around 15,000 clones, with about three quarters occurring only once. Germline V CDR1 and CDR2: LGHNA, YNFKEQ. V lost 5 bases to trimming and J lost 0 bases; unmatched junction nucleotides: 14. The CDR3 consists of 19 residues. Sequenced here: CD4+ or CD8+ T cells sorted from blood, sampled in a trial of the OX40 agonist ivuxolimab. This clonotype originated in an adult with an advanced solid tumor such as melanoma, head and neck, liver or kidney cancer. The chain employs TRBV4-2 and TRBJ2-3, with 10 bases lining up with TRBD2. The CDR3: CASSLGLIAGGPSTDTQYF. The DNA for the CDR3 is TGTGCCAGCAGCTTGGGGTTGATAGCGGGGGGACCTAGCACAGATACGCAGTATTTT.